This T cell receptor (beta chain) is drawn from a study of OX40 agonist ivuxolimab in advanced cancers. About the research overall: Ivuxolimab was delivered to patients intravenously every 2 weeks at doses spanning 0.01 to 10 mg/kg. Melanoma, hepatocellular carcinoma, head and neck or renal cell cancer occurred in dose-escalation patients. Findings and caveats of the study: Expanded peripheral T cells had an undetermined antigen specificity.

This clone has only a few counts. The antigen is not known. The table came from immunoSEQ multiplex PCR; TCRdb's copy has only in-frame clones and leaves some out. The sample has some 58,000 clones, around 93% seen once. Looked up from germline, CDR1 is LNHDA and CDR2 is SQIVND (reference sequence). The CDR3 covers 14 residues. V lost 6 bases and J lost 6; bases outside the gene matches: 7. Sequenced material: CD4+ or CD8+ T cells sorted from blood, taken in a trial of the OX40 agonist ivuxolimab. The chain has TRBV19 and TRBJ2-2; 7 nucleotides agree with TRBD1. This TCR derives from an adult with an advanced solid tumor such as melanoma, head and neck, liver or kidney cancer. In nucleotides, the CDR3 is TGTGCCAGTAGAGGACAGGTCAACGCCGGGGAGCTGTTTTTT. Translation gives CASRGQVNAGELFF.